This TCR beta chain was recovered during a study of blood T cells in healthy people across ages. The authors ran a second PCR of roughly 6 to 12 cycles using a sample-barcoded 5' primer and a J-beta primer mix. TCRdb passed the 5' RACE reads through MiXCR, listing each CDR3 protein once. The sample holds about 1.8 million distinct CDR3 sequences, about 49% seen once. Trimming removed 10 bases from V and 2 bases from J; junction bases left unmatched: 17. The CDR3 extends over 18 amino acids. Germline assignment: CDR1 SNHLY and CDR2 FYNNEI. On this clonotype: Its specificity is not known.

Study-wide findings and caveats: Observed TCR beta diversity per million T cells went down as age went up. This fall followed a roughly linear course with age. Long-lived donors exceeded aged donors in naive CD4+ cells and diversity.

The rearrangement joins TRBV2 to TRBJ2-5, with 12 positions matching TRBD2. The sample was blood. The source is a woman in her 40s in good health. CDR3 amino acids: CANNDPGLAGETQETQYF. The CDR3 DNA reads as TGTGCCAACAACGACCCGGGACTAGCGGGTGAGACACAAGAGACCCAGTACTTC.